A single sample gave rise to the 25 T cell receptor beta chains below, sequenced in a study of blood T cell repertoires in COVID-19. Method: immunoSEQ multiplex PCR; TCRdb's copy keeps in-frame clones and lacks some. Of about 190,000 clones listed, about 83% are singletons. The sequenced material came from peripheral blood. These receptors all stem from a woman aged 70 to 79 with active or convalescent COVID-19.

The J gene is TRBJ2-1, the V gene TRBV27; 8 bases align to TRBD1. Germline V gene data show CDR1 as MNHEY and CDR2 as SMNVEV (reference sequence). This CDR3 region has 14 residues. Losses at the gene ends were 3 bases for V and 8 bases for J; bases not matched to a gene: 6. The CDR3 loop is CASSLGQGAYEQFF. CDR3 in DNA: TGTGCCAGCAGTTTGGGGCAGGGGGCCTATGAGCAGTTCTTC.

The chain combines TRBV5-1 with TRBJ2-7, with 8 bases lining up with TRBD1. The CDR3 runs to 15 residues. The J segment lost 7 bases and the V segment lost 2 bases, leaving 11 bases of the junction unmatched. The germline V gene encodes CDR1 SGHRS and CDR2 YFSETQ. The CDR3, as DNA: TGCGCCAGCAGCTTCGGCCAGGGGGCAATGGGGGAGCAGTACTTC. As protein: CASSFGQGAMGEQYF.

The V and J genes are TRBV5-6 and TRBJ1-2, with 10 nucleotides matching TRBD1. V gave up 4 bases and J gave up 8 bases; unmatched junction bases: 11. CDR1 and CDR2 from the germline V gene are SGHDT and YYEEEE. This CDR3 has 15 amino acids. The CDR3 DNA is TGTGCCAGCAGCCGAGCGGGACAGGGGCACACGGGCTACACCTTC. Protein: CASSRAGQGHTGYTF.

V and J are TRBV10-3 and TRBJ2-7, with 8 bases lining up with TRBD1. In germline, CDR1 is ENHRY, CDR2 SYGVKD. The trim removed 0 bases at V and 2 bases at J, leaving 12 bases unmatched. This CDR3 has 18 residues. CDR3 protein: CAISESQLGQGVAYEQYF. The CDR3 bases are TGTGCCATCAGTGAGTCTCAACTCGGACAGGGCGTAGCCTACGAGCAGTACTTC.

J is TRBJ2-7 and V is TRBV10-1, with D perhaps TRBD2 (5 bases). In germline, CDR1 is WNHNN, CDR2 SYGVQD (reference sequence). The CDR3 length is 15 residues. Trimming removed 2 bases from V and 2 bases from J, with 13 bases in between. CDR3: CASSEKDSYPYEQYF. The CDR3 DNA is TGCGCCAGCAGTGAGAAGGACTCTTACCCCTACGAGCAGTACTTC.

V gene TRBV4-2 combines with J gene TRBJ2-1, with 11 bases identical to TRBD2. V dropped 1 base and J dropped 5; count of bases not matched to a gene: 7. The CDR3 sequence is 17 residues long. CDR1 and CDR2 from the germline V gene are LGHNA and YNFKEQ. Here the CDR3 reads CASSQGVAGGGHNEQFF. Here the CDR3 DNA reads TGTGCCAGCAGCCAAGGGGTAGCGGGAGGGGGCCACAATGAGCAGTTCTTC.

This chain connects TRBV28 to TRBJ2-7, with 8 bases fitting TRBD2. Germline CDR1 MDHEN, CDR2 SYDVKM. The V segment lost 4 bases and the J segment 7 bases; nucleotides outside the gene matches: 12. The CDR3 is 15 amino acids. CDR3 region: CASSSTGGPSKEQYF. CDR3 DNA: TGTGCCAGCAGTTCCACGGGGGGGCCCAGTAAAGAGCAGTACTTC.

The chain is built from TRBV19 and TRBJ1-2; 10 positions match TRBD1. The CDR3 length is 13 residues. CDR1 is LNHDA, CDR2 SQIVND, per germline (reference sequence). The trim removed 3 bases at V and 7 bases at J, leaving 2 bases unmatched. The CDR3 nucleotides are TGTGCCAGTAGTATTGGGACAGGGGTTGGCTACACCTTC. Protein: CASSIGTGVGYTF. Together with reference TRBV19 and TRBJ1-2, the CDR3 gives the full variable domain: DGGITQSPKYLFRKEGQNVTLSCEQNLNHDAMYWYRQDPGQGLRLIYYSQIVNDFQKGDIAEGYSVSREKKESFPLTVTSAQKNPTAFYLCASSIGTGVGYTFGSGTRLTVV.

The chain is built from TRBV7-7 and TRBJ2-5, with D possibly matching TRBD2 (6 bases). CDR3 size: 14 residues. In germline, CDR1 is SSHAT, CDR2 FNYEAQ (reference sequence). V lost 5 bases and J 4 bases, leaving 14 bases between the germline ends. In nucleotides, the CDR3 is TGTGCCAGCAGCCGTAGCGGTACTGGAGAGACCCAGTACTTC. Translating it yields CASSRSGTGETQYF.

The chain combines TRBV2 with TRBJ2-3, with 11 nucleotides matching TRBD2. J lost 10 bases, V lost 3 bases, and 9 bases had no gene match. This CDR3 comprises 15 residues. Germline V gene data show CDR1 as SNHLY and CDR2 as FYNNEI. As DNA, the CDR3 is TGTGCCAGCAGTGACCCTAGCGGGAGGTTGGCAGCGCAGTATTTT. The encoded protein is CASSDPSGRLAAQYF.

V usage is TRBV7-5 and J usage is TRBJ2-7; the table calls TRBD2, which could not be checked here. TRBV7-5 is marked as a pseudogene. The CDR3 runs 18 residues. CDR3: CVRSYGLAGGLDSYEQYF. In nucleotides, the CDR3 is TGTGTCAGAAGCTATGGACTAGCGGGAGGGTTAGATTCCTACGAGCAGTACTTC.

The V and J genes are TRBV7-9 and TRBJ2-4, with a tentative D call TRBD2 (5 bases). V lost 5 bases and J lost 8, with 16 bases in between. Germline V CDR1 and CDR2: SEHNR, FQNEAQ (reference sequence). This CDR3 has 14 amino acids. Written as DNA, the CDR3 is TGTGCCAGCAGCCGAACGGACTTCGTGGACATTCAGTACTTC. Translated, it gives CASSRTDFVDIQYF.

The chain is built from TRBV19 and TRBJ2-3; D remains unclear. This CDR3 region has 14 residues. V lost 2 bases and J 4 bases, leaving 10 bases between the germline ends. The V gene's germline CDR1 is LNHDA and CDR2 SQIVND (reference sequence). The CDR3 DNA reads TGTGCCAGTAGTATACGCCACTACGCAGATACGCAGTATTTT. Translating gives CASSIRHYADTQYF.

The rearrangement links TRBV3-1 (or the pseudogene TRBV3-2) to TRBJ1-6, with D maybe TRBD1 (6 bases). V gave up 4 bases and J gave up 5 bases, with 12 bases separating them. Germline V gene sequence: CDR1 LGHDT, CDR2 YNNKEL (reference sequence). This CDR3 has 15 amino acids. In DNA form, the CDR3 reads TGTGCCAGCAGCCTAGGGTGGGGGCATAATTCACCCCTCCACTTT. Its protein is CASSLGWGHNSPLHF.

The chain is built from TRBV19 and TRBJ2-7; D is possibly TRBD1 (5 bases). Between the trimmed V and J ends, which lost 0 bases and 3 bases, there was a span of 12 bases. The CDR3 extends over 15 amino acids. The germline V gene encodes CDR1 LNHDA and CDR2 SQIVND (reference sequence). CDR3 region: CASSIEQGLFYEQYF. The CDR3 coding sequence is TGTGCCAGTAGTATAGAGCAGGGCCTATTCTACGAGCAGTACTTC.

The V call is TRBV5-1, the J call TRBJ2-3; possible D gene TRBD2, 5 bases. Trimming cost V 1 base and J 0 bases, with 12 bases left between them. Per germline, CDR1 SGHRS and CDR2 YFSETQ. CDR3 length: 16 residues. The CDR3: CASSLFTDSSTDTQYF. The CDR3 DNA reads as TGCGCCAGCAGCTTGTTCACGGACTCTAGCACAGATACGCAGTATTTT.

This rearrangement joins TRBV4-1 to TRBJ1-1; D may be TRBD1 (5 bases). The V gene's germline CDR1 is MGHRA and CDR2 YSYEKL. This CDR3 is 13 amino acids long. Between the trimmed V and J ends, which lost 9 bases and 14 bases, there was a span of 25 bases. The chain's CDR3 is CASTNIGGAEYFF. The CDR3 nucleotides read TGCGCCAGTACTAACATCGGCGGGGCAGAGTACTTCTTT.

J is TRBJ2-7 and V is TRBV5-4, with 8 bases matching TRBD1. CDR1 is SGHNT, CDR2 YYREEE, per germline (reference sequence). The CDR3 is 14 amino acids. With V trimmed by 3 bases and J by 5 bases, 7 bases remained unmatched. The CDR3 here is CASSYRDRTDEQYF. CDR3 nucleotide sequence: TGTGCCAGCAGCTACAGGGACAGGACGGACGAGCAGTACTTC.

The V call is TRBV7-2, the J call TRBJ2-7, with a possible D match to TRBD1 (5 bases). V was trimmed by 2 bases and J by 1 base, leaving 12 bases between them. The germline CDR1 and CDR2 sequences are SGHTA and FQGNSA. The CDR3 covers 15 residues. DNA of the CDR3: TGTGCCAGCAGCTTACAGAGACAGACTTCCTACGAGCAGTACTTC. Amino acids: CASSLQRQTSYEQYF.

The chain employs TRBV11-2 and TRBJ2-2; 7 bases agree with TRBD1. CDR1 and CDR2 (germline): SGHAT, FQNNGV. V was clipped by 5 bases and J by 0 bases; unmatched bases: 9. There are 17 residues in the CDR3. The CDR3 protein is CASSQGLQGANTGELFF. In nucleotides, the CDR3 is TGTGCCAGCAGCCAAGGTCTTCAGGGGGCGAACACCGGGGAGCTGTTTTTT.

This clone was found a few times. The genes are TRBV5-4 and TRBJ2-1; D ambiguous. V was clipped by 4 bases and J by 3 bases, with 11 bases between them. Germline CDR1 and CDR2: SGHNT and YYREEE (reference sequence). This CDR3 is built from 14 residues. The CDR3 region is CASSPELNYNEQFF. For the CDR3, the DNA is TGTGCCAGCAGCCCCGAGCTGAACTACAATGAGCAGTTCTTC. The full variable domain, completed using reference TRBV5-4 and TRBJ2-1, is ETGVTQSPTHLIKTRGQQVTLRCSSQSGHNTVSWYQQALGQGPQFIFQYYREEENGRGNFPPRFSGLQFPNYSSELNVNALELDDSALYLCASSPELNYNEQFFGPGTRLTVL.

V gene TRBV18 combines with J gene TRBJ1-1; D unresolved. From germline, CDR1 is KGHSH and CDR2 LQKENI. Trimming left V 3 bases short and J 2 bases short, with 13 bases between. CDR3 size: 15 residues. The CDR3 nucleotides are TGTGCCAGCTCACCGGCAGCTCGAGGCAACACTGAAGCTTTCTTT. Translating gives CASSPAARGNTEAFF.

This clone was detected a few times. The rearrangement joins TRBV9 to TRBJ1-1; possible D gene TRBD1, 6 bases. The CDR3 has 13 amino acids. Trimming removed 4 bases from V and 8 bases from J, with 15 bases in between. Germline V lookup: CDR1 SGDLS, CDR2 YYNGEE. CDR3 protein: CASSPGVGREAFF. In DNA, the CDR3 is TGTGCCAGCAGCCCAGGGGTGGGCAGGGAAGCTTTCTTT.

CDR3 nucleotides: TGTGCCAGCAGCTTTCTTGGGACTAGCGGGGCACAAGAGACCCAGTACTTC. This gives the protein CASSFLGTSGAQETQYF. This chain connects TRBV11-2 to TRBJ2-5; 13 positions agree with TRBD2. V was clipped by 3 bases and J by 2 bases; unmatched bases: 6. CDR1 is SGHAT and CDR2 is FQNNGV in the germline V gene. The CDR3 runs to 17 residues.

This sequence joins TRBV6-5 and TRBJ2-3, with TRBD2 identical over 7 bases. Germline-derived CDR1 and CDR2 are MNHEY and SVGAGI. CDR3 length: 14 residues. V lost 6 bases to trimming and J lost 2 bases; unmatched junction nucleotides: 5. The CDR3 spells CASSRDYSTDTQYF. In nucleotides, the CDR3 is TGTGCCAGCAGCCGGGACTACTCCACAGATACGCAGTATTTT.